Below, 21 T cell receptor beta chains from the same sample are listed, as sequenced in a study of post-analysis software for immune sequencing data. Findings and caveats of the study: About five TRBV segments, including TRBV5-6, TRBV5-1 and TRBV20-1, were more frequent in patients than controls.

TCR beta cDNA libraries included unique molecular identifiers. TCRdb reprocessed the PCR reads via MiXCR and lists one record per CDR3 protein. The sample carries about 200,000 distinct CDR3 sequences, 29% recorded once. No cognate antigen is known for these TCRs. The sample comprised blood. Source of these receptors: a girl aged 2 to 17 with multiple sclerosis.

A note on this clonotype: Being one base from a much bigger clone, this may be a read error. This chain uses TRBV5-1 with TRBJ2-1; 9 nucleotides line up with TRBD2. With V trimmed by 3 bases and J by 4 bases, 5 bases remained unmatched. Germline-derived CDR1 and CDR2 are SGHRS and YFSETQ. This CDR3 spans 15 amino acids. DNA of the CDR3: TGCGCCAGCAGCTCGGTCGCGGGAGGGTACAATGAGCAGTTCTTC. This gives the protein CASSSVAGGYNEQFF.

The V call is TRBV5-1, the J call TRBJ2-7; D may be TRBD1 or TRBD2 (5 bases each). CDR1 is SGHRS, CDR2 YFSETQ, per germline. CDR3 length: 14 amino acids. Trimming removed 0 bases from V and 3 bases from J, with 10 bases in between. CDR3: CASSLGGGRYEQYF. The CDR3 bases are TGCGCCAGCAGCTTGGGTGGGGGACGCTACGAGCAGTACTTC.

A few counts support this clonotype. The CDR3 is CASSQGSQWGLFF. Here the CDR3 DNA reads TGTGCCAGCAGTCAGGGGTCCCAATGGGGGCTGTTTTTT. V is TRBV27 and J is TRBJ1-4; D might be TRBD1 (6 bases). V was pared by 5 bases and J by 14 bases, with 18 bases between. This CDR3 region has 13 residues. The germline gives CDR1 MNHEY, CDR2 SMNVEV (reference sequence). Full variable domain (rest looked up from reference TRBV27 and TRBJ1-4): EAQVTQNPRYLITVTGKKLTVTCSQNMNHEYMSWYRQDPGLGLRQIYYSMNVEVTDKGDVPEGYKVSRKEKRNFPLILESPSPNQTSLYFCASSQGSQWGLFFGSGTQLSVL.

This clonotype was picked up a small number of times. J is TRBJ1-5 and V is TRBV6-4; 8 positions agree with TRBD1. Germline CDR1 MRHNA, CDR2 SNTAGT. The CDR3 consists of 14 residues. Unmatched junction bases numbered 1, after V lost 5 bases and J lost 1 base. CDR3 region: CASSRTGSNQPQHF. CDR3 coding DNA: TGTGCCAGCAGTAGGACAGGGAGCAATCAGCCCCAGCATTTT.

In regard to this clonotype: This may arise from a read error, as a much more abundant clone is one base away. The V and J genes are TRBV29-1 and TRBJ2-7, with D perhaps TRBD2 (6 bases). V lost 7 bases and J 6 bases, leaving 13 bases between the germline ends. From germline, CDR1 is SQVTM and CDR2 ANQGSEA. The CDR3 is made up of 11 amino acids. This chain's CDR3 is CSAAASAEQYF. The CDR3 DNA is TGCAGCGCTGCGGCTAGCGCCGAGCAGTACTTC.

The gene calls are TRBV2 and TRBJ1-1, with 7 bases identical to TRBD1. Germline V gene data show CDR1 as SNHLY and CDR2 as FYNNEI. The CDR3 extends over 13 amino acids. V gave up 3 bases and J gave up 4 bases; unmatched junction bases: 2. In DNA form, the CDR3 reads TGTGCCAGCAGTGATGCAGGGGGCACTGAAGCTTTCTTT. It codes for CASSDAGGTEAFF.

CDR3 sequence (DNA): TGTGCCAGCAGCCAAGGGAAGAACACTGAAGCTTTCTTT. It translates to CASSQGKNTEAFF. The chain uses TRBV3-1 and TRBJ1-1, with D unresolved. This CDR3 contains 13 residues. In germline, CDR1 is LGHDT, CDR2 YNNKEL (reference sequence). V gave up 1 base and J gave up 1 base, with 4 bases separating them.

With regard to this clonotype: One end of the junction fails to match germline, which may point to a read error. CDR3 DNA sequence: TGTGCCAGCAGCTTTGGTGGTAGCCGCAGGGGATCTACCTACGAGCGGTACTTC. Translated: CASSFGGSRRGSTYERYF. V usage is TRBV7-9 and J usage is TRBJ2-7; D is perhaps TRBD1 (6 bases). Germline CDR1 and CDR2: SEHNR and FQNEAQ (reference sequence). The CDR3 is 18 amino acids.

V gene TRBV4-1 combines with J gene TRBJ2-4, with D possibly TRBD1 on 5 matching bases. Per germline, CDR1 MGHRA and CDR2 YSYEKL. The V end lost 4 bases, the J end lost 5 bases, and 12 bases lay between the germline ends. The CDR3 is 14 residues long. The CDR3 is CASSPGAGQNIQYF. The DNA for the CDR3 is TGCGCCAGCAGCCCAGGCGCAGGGCAAAACATTCAGTACTTC.

A few counts support this clonotype. This rearrangement joins TRBV5-1 to TRBJ1-2; D not certain. V lost 1 base to trimming and J lost 0 bases, with 10 bases between them. In germline, CDR1 is SGHRS, CDR2 YFSETQ. This CDR3 is 15 amino acids long. The CDR3 coding sequence is TGCGCCAGCAGCTTGTCCGGTGAGCCTAACTATGGCTACACCTTC. This encodes CASSLSGEPNYGYTF.

This clonotype was found many times. CDR3 coding DNA: TGTGCCAGCAGCCCTAAAGGACTAGCGGGAGTACGTAGGTCGAGCAATGAGCAGTTCTTC. Translating it yields CASSPKGLAGVRRSSNEQFF. V gene TRBV7-9 combines with J gene TRBJ2-1, with 13 positions matching TRBD2. V lost 5 bases, J lost 6 bases, and 19 bases stayed unmatched. The germline gives CDR1 SEHNR, CDR2 FQNEAQ (reference sequence). The CDR3 covers 20 residues.

This clonotype was found many times. The V call is TRBV29-1, the J call TRBJ2-7; D ambiguous. Between the trimmed V and J ends, which lost 3 bases and 0 bases, there was a span of 9 bases. CDR1 and CDR2 (germline): SQVTM, ANQGSEA. This CDR3 is 13 amino acids long. CDR3 sequence reads: CSVDSPDSYEQYF. The CDR3 bases are TGCAGCGTTGACAGCCCCGACTCCTACGAGCAGTACTTC.

Of note for this clonotype: This may arise from a read error, as a much more abundant clone is one base away. The V call is TRBV29-1, the J call TRBJ2-5; 9 bases are shared with TRBD1. The assigned J gene may be wrong: the sequence end matches TRBJ2-7 better. The CDR3 contains 15 residues. Looked up from germline, CDR1 is SQVTM and CDR2 is ANQGSEA. The CDR3 coding sequence is TGCAGCGTGCAAACCGACCGGGACAGGGCGGGCGAGCAGTACTTC. Translating it yields CSVQTDRDRAGEQYF.

This clonotype has just a few counts. Mismatch with germline at one junction end may stem from a read error. The chain has TRBV20-1 and TRBJ2-1; possibly TRBD1 for D (5 bases). The germline CDR1 and CDR2 sequences are DFQATT and SNEGSKA (reference sequence). The CDR3 sequence is 13 residues long. The CDR3 loop reads CSARERGYNEQFF. CDR3 DNA sequence: TGCAGTGCCAGAGAAAGGGGTTACAATGAGCAGTTCTTC.

This clonotype has only a few counts. The chain recombines TRBV20-1 with TRBJ2-2, with D maybe TRBD2 (6 bases). The CDR3 spans 14 residues. CDR1 and CDR2 (germline): DFQATT, SNEGSKA (reference sequence). The ends were cut back, 6 bases at V and 2 bases at J, with 13 bases in the middle. CDR3: CSAIRGLNTGELFF. CDR3 in DNA: TGCAGTGCAATCCGGGGACTTAACACCGGGGAGCTGTTTTTT.

The sample holds many counts of this clonotype. V gene TRBV18 combines with J gene TRBJ2-7; D is unresolved. Trimming left V 4 bases short and J 5 bases short, with 6 bases between. This CDR3 is built from 11 residues. Germline V lookup: CDR1 KGHSH, CDR2 LQKENI. The CDR3 bases are TGTGCCAGCTCACGCGCAGACGAGCAGTACTTC. Translated, it gives CASSRADEQYF.

As for this clonotype: A clone one base away is much larger, so this may be a read error. V usage is TRBV3-1 and J usage is TRBJ1-2; D not certain. This CDR3 has 12 residues. From germline, CDR1 is LGHDT and CDR2 YNNKEL (reference sequence). Trimming removed 0 bases from V and 9 bases from J, with 8 bases in between. The CDR3 protein is CASSQDTYCYTF. CDR3 DNA sequence: TGTGCCAGCAGCCAAGACACTTATTGCTACACCTTC. The whole variable domain, filled in from reference TRBV3-1 and TRBJ1-2, reads DTAVSQTPKYLVTQMGNDKSIKCEQNLGHDTMYWYKQDSKKFLKIMFSYNNKELIINETVPNRFSPKSPDKAHLNLHINSLELGDSAVYFCASSQDTYCYTFGSGTRLTVV.

Only a few counts were recorded for this clonotype. The rearrangement links TRBV10-1 to TRBJ1-5; D is uncertain. In germline, CDR1 is WNHNN, CDR2 SYGVQD (reference sequence). V was shortened by 5 bases and J by 1 base, with 3 bases between the two germline ends. This CDR3 is 12 amino acids long. Here the CDR3 DNA reads TGCGCCAGCAGTACCAGCAATCAGCCCCAGCATTTT. This gives the protein CASSTSNQPQHF.

The chain uses TRBV28 and TRBJ1-3, with 7 bases matching TRBD1. The CDR3 contains 16 residues. Germline CDR1 MDHEN, CDR2 SYDVKM. V gave up 3 bases and J gave up 0 bases; unmatched junction bases: 5. The CDR3: CASSFVRDSSGNTIYF. Here the CDR3 DNA reads TGTGCCAGCAGTTTCGTCCGGGACAGCTCTGGAAACACCATATATTTT.

The CDR3 region is CASSSAPLSGSFQETQYF. CDR3 bases: TGTGCCAGCAGCTCCGCCCCCCTCAGCGGGAGTTTCCAAGAGACCCAGTACTTC. The V call is TRBV7-9, the J call TRBJ2-5, with 8 positions matching TRBD2. The trim removed 4 bases at V and 1 base at J, leaving 14 bases unmatched. Germline CDR1 SEHNR, CDR2 FQNEAQ (reference sequence). This CDR3 is 18 amino acids long.

The chain recombines TRBV5-1 with TRBJ2-7; 9 bases match TRBD1. The CDR3 totals 14 residues. CDR1 and CDR2 from the germline V gene are SGHRS and YFSETQ. Trimming cost V 4 bases and J 2 bases; bases outside gene matches: 4. CDR3 sequence reads: CASSRTGAAYEQYF. DNA of the CDR3: TGCGCCAGCAGCCGGACAGGGGCCGCCTACGAGCAGTACTTC. The whole variable domain, filled in from reference TRBV5-1 and TRBJ2-7, reads KAGVTQTPRYLIKTRGQQVTLSCSPISGHRSVSWYQQTPGQGLQFLFEYFSETQRNKGNFPGRFSGRQFSNSRSEMNVSTLELGDSALYLCASSRTGAAYEQYFGPGTRLTVT.